These 3 T cell receptor beta chains came from one sample sequenced in a study of blood T cell repertoires in COVID-19. Clones were sequenced by immunoSEQ multiplex PCR, and TCRdb holds only the in-frame ones, with some missing. The sample holds 130,000 or so clones, approximately 84% seen once. Sequencing input: peripheral blood. The source of these receptors is a woman aged 80 or over with acute or convalescent COVID-19.

The chain is built from TRBV4-1 and TRBJ2-1, with 9 bases matching TRBD2. The ends lost 5 bases at V and 7 bases at J; junction bases unmatched: 15. The V gene's germline CDR1 is MGHRA and CDR2 YSYEKL. The CDR3 consists of 17 residues. CDR3 sequence: CASSERLAEGAWNEQFF. CDR3 nucleotide sequence: TGCGCCAGCAGCGAACGACTAGCGGAGGGGGCGTGGAATGAGCAGTTCTTC.

The gene calls are TRBV2 and TRBJ2-7; 8 bases map to TRBD1. Trimming cost V 9 bases and J 3 bases; bases outside gene matches: 1. The CDR3 extends over 11 amino acids. Per germline, CDR1 SNHLY and CDR2 FYNNEI. DNA for the CDR3: TGTGCCAGTGGACAGGGCTACGAGCAGTACTTC. This gives the protein CASGQGYEQYF.

J is TRBJ1-1 and V is TRBV7-9; D gene unclear. V lost 7 bases and J lost 1, with 7 bases in between. This CDR3 is built from 12 residues. From germline, CDR1 is SEHNR and CDR2 FQNEAQ (reference sequence). The CDR3 protein is CASKEKNTEAFF. The CDR3 DNA sequence: TGTGCCAGCAAGGAGAAGAACACTGAAGCTTTCTTT.